The 5 T cell receptor beta chains below all came from one sample that was sequenced in a study of identifying expanded T cells in peripheral blood. Only in-frame clones appear in the TCRdb table, and some are missing; sequencing was by immunoSEQ multiplex PCR. The repertoire holds around 75,000 clones, with under 90% as singletons. What was sequenced was blood. These receptors originate from a person between 18 and 75 years old in good health.

Here the CDR3 reads CASSLVSGIWETQYF. The CDR3 nucleotides read TGTGCCAGCAGCTTAGTCTCAGGTATCTGGGAGACCCAGTACTTC. The chain has TRBV7-2 and TRBJ2-5; D is uncertain. Trimming removed 1 base at V and 5 bases at J, with 14 bases between. This CDR3 region has 15 residues. CDR1 is SGHTA and CDR2 is FQGNSA in the germline V gene.

V gene TRBV4-1 combines with J gene TRBJ1-5; the D is unclear. The ends were cut back, 4 bases at V and 4 bases at J, with 14 bases in the middle. The CDR3 has 15 residues. Germline CDR1 and CDR2: MGHRA and YSYEKL. The CDR3, as DNA: TGCGCCAGCAGCCGTTTTTTGACTACGAATCAGCCCCAGCATTTT. This translates into CASSRFLTTNQPQHF.

This clone was detected once. The V and J genes are TRBV7-2 and TRBJ2-7, with 10 bases lining up with TRBD2. Germline V gene lookup returns CDR1 SGHTA and CDR2 FQGNSA. This CDR3 comprises 16 residues. V lost 5 bases to trimming and J lost 2 bases; unmatched junction nucleotides: 9. CDR3 region: CASSPPLAGVAYEQYF. Here the CDR3 DNA reads TGTGCCAGCAGCCCACCTCTAGCGGGAGTCGCCTACGAGCAGTACTTC.

This clone was observed a few times. The rearrangement joins TRBV7-9 to TRBJ2-4; TRBD1 might be the D (5 bases). V shed 4 bases and J shed 9 bases, with 10 bases lying between them. Germline V gene data show CDR1 as SEHNR and CDR2 as FQNEAQ (reference sequence). The length of the CDR3 is 12 residues. The CDR3: CASSSRGAIQYF. CDR3 DNA sequence: TGTGCCAGCAGCTCTAGGGGTGCCATTCAGTACTTC.

This rearrangement joins TRBV13 to TRBJ2-5, with unresolved D. Trimming removed 8 bases from V and 0 bases from J, with 10 bases in between. Germline V CDR1 and CDR2: PRHDT, FYEKMQ (reference sequence). The CDR3 runs to 13 residues. Written as DNA, the CDR3 is TGTGCCAGCGGAAGCAGGTACCAAGAGACCCAGTACTTC. It is translated as CASGSRYQETQYF.